Below, 19 T cell receptor beta chains from the same sample are listed, as sequenced in a study of T-cell memory formation after mild COVID-19. TCRdb itself ran the 5' RACE reads through MiXCR, one entry per CDR3 protein. Among around 390,000 distinct CDR3 sequences, 15% to 20% were seen once, and the ten largest hold 20% to 25%. The sample consisted of PBMCs or a T cell subset sorted from them (not recorded which). These receptors originate from a man between 18 and 29 years old who had mild COVID-19 (a few samples of this study predate the infection). Cell type and time point are not known.

The genes are TRBV10-3 and TRBJ2-7; 10 bases agree with TRBD1. Per the germline V gene, CDR1 is ENHRY and CDR2 is SYGVKD. V lost 10 bases to trimming and J lost 1 base; unmatched junction nucleotides: 7. This CDR3 has 14 amino acids. CDR3: CATRDRGFSYEQYV. In DNA form, the CDR3 reads TGTGCCACGCGGGACAGGGGTTTTTCCTACGAGCAGTACGTC.

The V gene is TRBV15, the J gene TRBJ2-3; 12 bases are shared with TRBD2. The germline V gene has CDR1 LNHNV and CDR2 YYDKDF (reference sequence). V shed 8 bases and J 3 bases; nucleotides not matched to a gene: 6. The CDR3 sequence is 15 residues long. CDR3 sequence reads: CATSRLAGGTDTQYF. CDR3 bases: TGTGCCACCTCGCGGCTAGCGGGGGGGACAGATACGCAGTATTTT.

This clonotype has a count of ten or more. The J gene is TRBJ1-2, the V gene TRBV3-1; tentative D call: TRBD1 (5 bases). Germline V gene data show CDR1 as LGHDT and CDR2 as YNNKEL (reference sequence). The V and J ends lost 1 base and 4 bases respectively, with 22 bases between them. CDR3 length: 18 residues. CDR3 nucleotide sequence: TGTGCCAGCAGCCAAGGAGCTTCGGGGGTCGGGCCTGGCTATGGCTACACCTTC. This gives the protein CASSQGASGVGPGYGYTF.

The chain uses TRBV20-1 and TRBJ2-3; 7 nucleotides match TRBD2. Germline values: CDR1 DFQATT, CDR2 SNEGSKA (reference sequence). Trimming cost V 3 bases and J 4 bases; bases outside gene matches: 4. The CDR3 is made up of 13 amino acids. The CDR3 nucleotides are TGCAGTGCTAGGGGCACTAGCGCAGATACGCAGTATTTT. Its protein is CSARGTSADTQYF.

The chain is built from TRBV4-3 and TRBJ1-1; D is ambiguous. The germline V gene has CDR1 LGHNA and CDR2 YSLEER. There are 14 residues in the CDR3. V lost 2 bases, J lost 5 bases, and 12 bases lay in between. This CDR3 is CASSQTYGGTEAFF. The CDR3 nucleotides read TGCGCCAGCAGCCAAACGTATGGTGGAACTGAAGCTTTCTTT.

The sample holds a few counts of this clonotype. CDR3 sequence reads: CASSLQGRGNSPLHF. The CDR3 DNA reads TGTGCCAGCAGCTTGCAGGGACGGGGTAATTCACCCCTCCACTTT. The chain joins TRBV7-2 to TRBJ1-6, with TRBD1 as a possible D gene (5 bases). This CDR3 has 15 residues. The germline V gene has CDR1 SGHTA and CDR2 FQGNSA. Trimming pared 3 bases from V and 6 bases from J, leaving 12 bases between.

In this sample, this clonotype turned up a few times. This chain connects TRBV11-2 to TRBJ2-7, with D possibly being TRBD2 (5 bases). The CDR3 runs to 14 residues. V lost 5 bases to trimming and J lost 6 bases, with 17 bases between them. CDR1 is SGHAT and CDR2 is FQNNGV in the germline V gene. The CDR3 nucleotides read TGTGCCAGCAGCACCGGGGTTCGGGGAACCGAGCAGTACTTC. This gives the protein CASSTGVRGTEQYF.

This clonotype was counted between two and nine times. The CDR3 DNA reads as TGTGCCAGCAGCCCCATGGGCGGGGAGCTGTTTTTT. Its translation is CASSPMGGELFF. V is TRBV12-3 or TRBV12-4 and J is TRBJ2-2; D ambiguous. This CDR3 is built from 12 residues. The V and J ends lost 6 bases and 7 bases respectively, with 9 bases between them.

The chain links TRBV10-3 to TRBJ2-7; 7 positions agree with TRBD2. V was pared by 6 bases and J by 0 bases, with 8 bases of the junction left unmatched. The CDR3 length is 15 residues. Germline assignment: CDR1 ENHRY and CDR2 SYGVKD. In DNA form, the CDR3 reads TGTGCCATCAGGGAATCCGGGGGGAGCTCCTACGAGCAGTACTTC. Translation gives CAIRESGGSSYEQYF.

This clonotype was counted ten times or more. The chain employs TRBV5-1 and TRBJ2-1; 9 bases map to TRBD2. This CDR3 contains 15 residues. In germline, CDR1 is SGHRS, CDR2 YFSETQ. V was pared by 4 bases and J by 2 bases, with 4 bases of the junction left unmatched. The DNA for the CDR3 is TGCGCCAGCAGCGGCGGGGGGGCCCCCTACAATGAGCAGTTCTTC. Amino acid sequence: CASSGGGAPYNEQFF.

This chain connects TRBV10-3 to TRBJ2-7; 7 bases match TRBD2. The CDR3 has 14 amino acids. Germline CDR1 and CDR2: ENHRY and SYGVKD. The CDR3 loop reads CAISESLVGRAVKV. The CDR3 region has the DNA TGTGCCATCAGTGAGTCTTTAGTAGGGAGGGCCGTAAAGGTC.

The chain has TRBV9 and TRBJ2-1; the D is unclear. The CDR3 totals 11 residues. Per germline, CDR1 SGDLS and CDR2 YYNGEE. V gave up 4 bases and J gave up 10 bases, with 9 bases separating them. CDR3 amino acids: CASSFGEEQFF. In DNA form, the CDR3 reads TGTGCCAGCAGCTTTGGAGAAGAGCAGTTCTTC.

The chain links TRBV12-3 or TRBV12-4 to TRBJ2-3; perhaps TRBD2 as D (6 bases). Trimming shortened V by 5 bases and J by 6 bases, and 15 bases separated the two germline ends. The CDR3 is 14 residues long. The CDR3 sequence: CASSPLAGSDTQYF. The CDR3, as DNA: TGTGCCAGCAGTCCACTAGCCGGGTCCGATACGCAGTATTTT.

This clonotype came up a few times. This rearrangement joins TRBV7-9 to TRBJ2-2, with a tentative D call TRBD1 (6 bases). Germline CDR1 and CDR2: SEHNR and FQNEAQ (reference sequence). The CDR3 covers 15 residues. Between the trimmed V and J ends, which lost 8 bases and 3 bases, there was a span of 16 bases. The CDR3 protein is CASLHGGLDTGELFF. The CDR3 region has the DNA TGTGCCAGCCTCCATGGGGGCTTGGACACCGGGGAGCTGTTTTTT.

This clonotype was detected many times. This sequence joins TRBV15 and TRBJ1-2; D perhaps matches TRBD1 (6 bases). The germline V and J ends were trimmed by 4 bases and 3 bases, with 21 bases remaining between them. Germline CDR1 reads LNHNV; CDR2 reads YYDKDF (reference sequence). The CDR3 is made up of 17 amino acids. CDR3 residues: CATSTVHPDSRYYGYTF. The CDR3 nucleotides read TGTGCCACCAGCACAGTTCACCCGGACAGTCGCTACTATGGCTACACCTTC.

The J gene is TRBJ2-1, the V gene TRBV20-1; no definite D call. Germline V CDR1 and CDR2: DFQATT, SNEGSKA (reference sequence). This CDR3 has 13 residues. Trimming took off 8 bases at V and 4 bases at J, with 15 bases between the two ends. The CDR3 coding sequence is TGCAGTTCTAAGGCCGGCGTTTACAATGAGCAGTTCTTC. It translates to CSSKAGVYNEQFF.

J is TRBJ2-1 and V is TRBV5-1; D unresolved. The ends were cut back, 1 base at V and 8 bases at J, with 13 bases in the middle. The germline V gene encodes CDR1 SGHRS and CDR2 YFSETQ. CDR3 length: 14 amino acids. The CDR3 DNA is TGCGCCAGCAGCTTGATGTACGTGGTCGATGAGCAGTTCTTC. It codes for CASSLMYVVDEQFF.

There are a few counts of this clonotype. The chain recombines TRBV27 with TRBJ2-3, with 9 nucleotides matching TRBD1. Germline V gene lookup returns CDR1 MNHEY and CDR2 SMNVEV (reference sequence). J was trimmed by 0 bases and V by 3 bases; bases with no gene match: 4. This CDR3 is built from 16 residues. CDR3 DNA sequence: TGTGCCAGCAGTTTGACCGGGACAGGGAGCACAGATACGCAGTATTTT. Its protein product is CASSLTGTGSTDTQYF.

The chain carries TRBV4-2 and TRBJ1-2; 9 nucleotides agree with TRBD1. V shed 2 bases and J 6 bases; nucleotides not matched to a gene: 1. Per the germline V gene, CDR1 is LGHNA and CDR2 is YNFKEQ. The length of the CDR3 is 13 residues. Here the CDR3 DNA reads TGTGCCAGCAGCCAAAGGACAGGGGATGGCTACACCTTC. It codes for CASSQRTGDGYTF.